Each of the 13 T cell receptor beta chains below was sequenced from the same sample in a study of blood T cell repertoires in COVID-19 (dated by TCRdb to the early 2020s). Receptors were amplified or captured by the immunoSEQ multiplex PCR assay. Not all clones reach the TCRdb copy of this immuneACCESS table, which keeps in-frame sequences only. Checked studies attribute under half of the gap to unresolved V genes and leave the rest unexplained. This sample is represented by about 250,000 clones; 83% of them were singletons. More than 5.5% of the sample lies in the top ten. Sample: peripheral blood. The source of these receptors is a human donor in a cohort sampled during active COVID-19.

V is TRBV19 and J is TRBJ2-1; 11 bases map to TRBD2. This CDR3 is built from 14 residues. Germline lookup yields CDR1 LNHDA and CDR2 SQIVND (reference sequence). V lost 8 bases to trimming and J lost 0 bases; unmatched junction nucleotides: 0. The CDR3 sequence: CASGTSGSYNEQFF. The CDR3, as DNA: TGTGCCAGTGGGACTAGCGGCTCCTACAATGAGCAGTTCTTC.

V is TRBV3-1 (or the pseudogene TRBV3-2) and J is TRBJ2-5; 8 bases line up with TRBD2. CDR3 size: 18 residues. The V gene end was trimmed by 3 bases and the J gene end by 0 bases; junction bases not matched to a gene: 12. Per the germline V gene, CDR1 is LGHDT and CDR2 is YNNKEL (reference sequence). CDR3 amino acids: CASSHPSRAGANQETQYF. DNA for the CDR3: TGTGCCAGCAGCCACCCCTCGCGAGCGGGGGCGAACCAAGAGACCCAGTACTTC.

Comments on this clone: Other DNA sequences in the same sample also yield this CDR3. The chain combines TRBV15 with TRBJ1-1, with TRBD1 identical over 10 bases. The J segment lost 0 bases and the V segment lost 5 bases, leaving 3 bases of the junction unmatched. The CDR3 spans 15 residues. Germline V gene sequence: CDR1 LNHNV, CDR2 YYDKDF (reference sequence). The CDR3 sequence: CATSRTGGMNTEAFF. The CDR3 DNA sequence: TGTGCCACCAGCCGGACAGGGGGAATGAACACTGAAGCTTTCTTT.

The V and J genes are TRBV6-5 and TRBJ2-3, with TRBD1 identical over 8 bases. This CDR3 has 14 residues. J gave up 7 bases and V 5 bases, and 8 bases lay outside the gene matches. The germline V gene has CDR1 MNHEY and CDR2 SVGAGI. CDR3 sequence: CASSLGQGGNTQYF. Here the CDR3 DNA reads TGTGCCAGCAGTCTCGGACAGGGTGGAAATACGCAGTATTTT.

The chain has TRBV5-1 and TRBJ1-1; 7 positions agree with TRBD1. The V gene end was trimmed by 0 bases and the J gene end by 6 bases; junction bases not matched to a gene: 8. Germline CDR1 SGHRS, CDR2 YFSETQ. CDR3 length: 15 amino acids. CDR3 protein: CASSLAQQGMAEAFF. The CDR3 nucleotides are TGCGCCAGCAGCTTGGCCCAACAGGGGATGGCTGAAGCTTTCTTT.

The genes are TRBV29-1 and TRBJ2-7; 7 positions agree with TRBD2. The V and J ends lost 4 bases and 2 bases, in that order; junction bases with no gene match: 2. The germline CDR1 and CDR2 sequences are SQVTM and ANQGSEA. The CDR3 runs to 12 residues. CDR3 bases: TGCAGCGTTGGGGGGGGAACCTACGAGCAGTACTTC. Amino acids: CSVGGGTYEQYF.

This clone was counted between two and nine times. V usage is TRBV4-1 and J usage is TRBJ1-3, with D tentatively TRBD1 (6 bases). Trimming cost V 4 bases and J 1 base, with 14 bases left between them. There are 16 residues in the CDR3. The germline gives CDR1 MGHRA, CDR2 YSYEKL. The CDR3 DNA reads TGCGCCAGCAGCCCAGGGGTAGGGACGTCTGGAAACACCATATATTTT. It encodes CASSPGVGTSGNTIYF.

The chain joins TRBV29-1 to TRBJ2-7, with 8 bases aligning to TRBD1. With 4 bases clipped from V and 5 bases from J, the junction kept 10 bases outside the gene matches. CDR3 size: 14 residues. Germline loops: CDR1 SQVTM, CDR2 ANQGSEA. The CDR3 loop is CSVGGRTGSHEQYF. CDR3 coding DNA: TGCAGCGTTGGGGGCCGGACAGGGAGTCACGAGCAGTACTTC.

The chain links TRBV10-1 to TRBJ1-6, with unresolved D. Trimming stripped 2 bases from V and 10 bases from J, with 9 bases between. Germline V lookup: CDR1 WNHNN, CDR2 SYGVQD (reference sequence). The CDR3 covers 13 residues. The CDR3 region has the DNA TGCGCCAGCAGTGAGGGCCAGATCTCACCCCTCCACTTT. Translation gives CASSEGQISPLHF.

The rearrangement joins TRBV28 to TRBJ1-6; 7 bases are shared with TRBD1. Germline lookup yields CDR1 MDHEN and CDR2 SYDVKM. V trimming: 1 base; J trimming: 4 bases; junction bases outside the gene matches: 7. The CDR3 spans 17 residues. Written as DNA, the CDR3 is TGTGCCAGCAGTTTATCCCACAGGGGAGCATATAATTCACCCCTCCACTTT. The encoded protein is CASSLSHRGAYNSPLHF.

CDR3 protein: CASSEVRSTEAFF. Written as DNA, the CDR3 is TGTGCCAGCAGTGAAGTTAGGAGCACTGAAGCTTTCTTT. This chain links TRBV6-1 with TRBJ1-1; no clear D. CDR1 is MNHNS and CDR2 is SASEGT in the germline V gene. V lost 1 base to trimming and J lost 4 bases, with 7 bases between them. The CDR3 contains 13 residues.

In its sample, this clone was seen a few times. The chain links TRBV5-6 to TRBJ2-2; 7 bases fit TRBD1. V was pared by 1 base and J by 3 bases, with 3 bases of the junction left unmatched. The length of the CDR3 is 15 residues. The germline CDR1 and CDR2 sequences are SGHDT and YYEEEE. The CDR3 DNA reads TGTGCCAGCAGCTTGTTTCAGGGGGACACCGGGGAGCTGTTTTTT. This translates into CASSLFQGDTGELFF.

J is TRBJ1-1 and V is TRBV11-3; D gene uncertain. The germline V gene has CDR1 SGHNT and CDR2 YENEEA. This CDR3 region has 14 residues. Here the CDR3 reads CGETRVGADTEAFF. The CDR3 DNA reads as TGTGGGGAGACTAGGGTGGGCGCAGATACTGAAGCTTTCTTT.